This T cell receptor beta chain was recovered during a study of blood T cell repertoires in COVID-19. By sample fraction, this clone is medium-sized. The junction shows a germline mismatch at one end, possibly a read error. Method: immunoSEQ multiplex PCR; TCRdb's copy keeps in-frame clones and lacks some. The data hold about 65,000 clones, with approximately 80% observed a single time. The source is a human donor in a cohort sampled during active COVID-19. Sequenced material: peripheral blood.

As DNA, the CDR3 is TGTGCCATCAGTCCCCAAATAGCCGGGACAGGCCCTCGGGGAGCTGTTTTT. It codes for CAISPQIAGTGPRGAVF. This sequence joins TRBV10-3 and TRBJ2-2; 8 nucleotides match TRBD1. The CDR3 has 17 residues. Germline CDR1 reads ENHRY; CDR2 reads SYGVKD.